This TCR beta chain came from a study of OX40 agonist ivuxolimab in advanced cancers. V dropped 4 bases and J dropped 10 bases, with 17 bases sitting between them. The germline V gene encodes CDR1 MNHEY and CDR2 SVGAGI. The CDR3 length is 15 residues. Whole-study findings and limits: Both CD4+ and CD8+ T cell populations in blood had undergone clonal expansion by week 6 at 0.1 to 3.0 mg/kg.

Generated by immunoSEQ multiplex PCR, the TCRdb table keeps only in-frame clones and is missing some. The sample records 37,000 or so clones, approximately 84% being singletons. Notes on this clone: Its specificity is not known.

The TCR was taken from an adult with an advanced solid tumor such as melanoma, head and neck, liver or kidney cancer. Here the sequenced sample was CD4+ or CD8+ T cells sorted from blood, taken in a trial of the OX40 agonist ivuxolimab. This chain connects TRBV6-5 to TRBJ1-6; maybe TRBD1 (5 bases). Here the CDR3 reads CASSSASGKGSPLHF. In nucleotides, the CDR3 is TGTGCCAGCAGTTCCGCCTCAGGGAAAGGATCACCCCTCCACTTT.